One sample yielded the 31 T cell receptor beta chains listed below, sequenced in a study of blood T cell repertoires in COVID-19. Some clones are missing from TCRdb's copy, which holds only in-frame ones; the method was immunoSEQ multiplex PCR. The sample lists 210,000 or so clones; just under 80% were seen once. The sample was peripheral blood. The origin of the receptors is a woman aged 80 or over with active or convalescent COVID-19.

The rearrangement links TRBV13 to TRBJ2-7, with 7 positions matching TRBD1. Germline V CDR1 and CDR2: PRHDT, FYEKMQ (reference sequence). Germline trimming cut 5 bases from V and 7 bases from J; bases unmatched to any gene: 14. The CDR3 totals 15 residues. The CDR3, as DNA: TGTGCCAGCAGCCCACGAAAGACAGGGACAAGGGAGCAGTACTTC. Translating gives CASSPRKTGTREQYF.

The chain is built from TRBV6-5 and TRBJ1-2; maybe TRBD1 (5 bases). Trimming shortened V by 7 bases and J by 8 bases, and 23 bases separated the two germline ends. This CDR3 has 15 amino acids. From germline, CDR1 is MNHEY and CDR2 SVGAGI. The CDR3 protein is CASIFRGGVLRGYTF. The CDR3 nucleotides are TGTGCCAGCATTTTCCGGGGGGGTGTGCTGCGAGGCTACACCTTC.

This rearrangement joins TRBV6-5 to TRBJ1-3, with TRBD1 as a possible D gene (5 bases). The CDR3 extends over 14 amino acids. Germline CDR1 reads MNHEY; CDR2 reads SVGAGI. The germline V and J ends were trimmed by 11 bases and 0 bases, with 14 bases remaining between them. DNA of the CDR3: TGTGCCGGGGGAGGGAGGGACTCTGGAAACACCATATATTTT. It yields the protein CAGGGRDSGNTIYF.

V is TRBV6-5 and J is TRBJ2-3; D is perhaps TRBD1 (6 bases). CDR3 length: 16 amino acids. Germline CDR1 is MNHEY and CDR2 is SVGAGI. V lost 0 bases and J 4 bases, leaving 14 bases between the germline ends. The DNA for the CDR3 is TGTGCCAGCAGTTACTCAAACAGGGTAGTACCAGATACGCAGTATTTT. It yields the protein CASSYSNRVVPDTQYF.

The genes are TRBV18 and TRBJ2-1, with TRBD1 identical over 7 bases. The CDR3 extends over 16 amino acids. With V trimmed by 1 base and J by 7 bases, 10 bases remained unmatched. CDR1 is KGHSH, CDR2 LQKENI, per germline. The DNA for the CDR3 is TGTGCCAGCTCACCACGAAAAGGCAGGGGGTTAAATGAGCAGTTCTTC. Translated, it gives CASSPRKGRGLNEQFF.

This clone occurred a few times. V is TRBV5-1 and J is TRBJ1-6; TRBD1 matches 11 bases. Germline CDR1 is SGHRS and CDR2 is YFSETQ. J was trimmed by 10 bases and V by 5 bases; bases with no gene match: 5. The CDR3 loop spans 14 amino acids. The chain's CDR3 is CASREGQGGSPLHF. The CDR3 bases are TGCGCCAGCAGGGAGGGACAGGGGGGATCACCCCTCCACTTT.

Of note for this clone: Relative to the germline gene, one junction end is altered; a read error may explain this. The rearrangement links TRBV27 to TRBJ1-1; 9 bases align to TRBD1. CDR3 length equals 14 residues. Germline V gene data show CDR1 as MNHEY and CDR2 as SMNVEV (reference sequence). CDR3 in DNA: TGTGCCAGCAGATCCGGACAGGGGAACTCTGAAGCTTTCTTT. Its translation is CASRSGQGNSEAFF.

The chain uses TRBV4-1 and TRBJ2-7; D unresolved. Germline CDR1 is MGHRA and CDR2 is YSYEKL. This CDR3 has 16 residues. The ends were cut back, 1 base at V and 6 bases at J, with 19 bases in the middle. The CDR3 DNA sequence: TGCGCCAGCAGCCAAGGAAGGCAGGCCCGTAATAGCGAGCAGTACTTC. Its protein product is CASSQGRQARNSEQYF.

CDR3 protein: CASSEGGAGANVLTF. In DNA, the CDR3 is TGTGCCAGCAGCGAGGGGGGGGCTGGGGCCAACGTCCTGACTTTC. The J gene is TRBJ2-6, the V gene TRBV6-5, with a possible D match to TRBD2 (7 bases). The CDR3 has 15 amino acids. Trimming took off 6 bases at V and 2 bases at J, with 11 bases between the two ends. Germline CDR1 reads MNHEY; CDR2 reads SVGAGI.

The chain's CDR3 is CASSPSLGRQPQHF. Here the CDR3 DNA reads TGTGCCAGCAGCCCCTCTCTTGGGAGGCAGCCCCAGCATTTT. The chain uses TRBV28 and TRBJ1-5; D unclear. Germline values: CDR1 MDHEN, CDR2 SYDVKM. This CDR3 is 14 amino acids long. Trimming cost V 6 bases and J 7 bases, with 16 bases left between them. Full variable domain (missing parts from reference TRBV28 and TRBJ1-5): DVKVTQSSRYLVKRTGEKVFLECVQDMDHENMFWYRQDPGLGLRLIYFSYDVKMKEKGDIPEGYSVSREKKERFSLILESASTNQTSMYLCASSPSLGRQPQHFGDGTRLSIL.

The gene calls are TRBV7-2 and TRBJ2-7; 9 bases are a match to TRBD1. The CDR3 sequence is 17 residues long. Germline V gene sequence: CDR1 SGHTA, CDR2 FQGNSA. The V segment lost 4 bases and the J segment 4 bases; nucleotides outside the gene matches: 14. The CDR3 DNA reads TGTGCCAGCAGCTCGGGACAGGGCGGCTTCGGGGGATACGAGCAGTACTTC. Protein: CASSSGQGGFGGYEQYF.

The chain is built from TRBV28 and TRBJ2-7; maybe TRBD1 (6 bases). The V gene's germline CDR1 is MDHEN and CDR2 SYDVKM. The CDR3 has 11 residues. Trimming removed 7 bases from V and 3 bases from J, with 7 bases in between. CDR3 in amino acids: CASTRGYEQYF. As DNA, the CDR3 is TGTGCCAGCACCAGGGGCTACGAGCAGTACTTC.

V and J are TRBV7-9 and TRBJ2-7; tentatively, D is TRBD2 (6 bases). The germline gives CDR1 SEHNR, CDR2 FQNEAQ (reference sequence). The V end lost 0 bases, the J end lost 0 bases, and 9 bases lay between the germline ends. The CDR3 sequence is 15 residues long. CDR3 nucleotide sequence: TGTGCCAGCAGCTTAGCGCCCGGGGGCTCCTACGAGCAGTACTTC. It is translated as CASSLAPGGSYEQYF.

The chain couples TRBV19 to TRBJ2-3, with 9 bases identical to TRBD1. The germline gives CDR1 LNHDA, CDR2 SQIVND (reference sequence). Trimming at V came to 4 bases and at J to 2 bases, leaving 4 bases not matched to a gene. The CDR3 runs to 15 residues. The CDR3 region is CASSSYRGHTDTQYF. CDR3 bases: TGTGCCAGTAGTAGCTACAGGGGGCACACAGATACGCAGTATTTT.

This clone was detected only a few times. The chain employs TRBV3-1 (or the pseudogene TRBV3-2) and TRBJ1-4; TRBD1 aligns across 8 bases. Germline V gene sequence: CDR1 LGHDT, CDR2 YNNKEL (reference sequence). This CDR3 has 16 amino acids. Losses at the gene ends were 4 bases for V and 4 bases for J; bases not matched to a gene: 8. The CDR3 sequence is CASSPFRTGSNEKLFF. As DNA, the CDR3 is TGTGCCAGCAGCCCGTTCAGGACAGGGAGTAATGAAAAACTGTTTTTT.

This chain connects TRBV6-5 to TRBJ1-4, with D perhaps TRBD1 (6 bases). CDR1 and CDR2 from the germline V gene are MNHEY and SVGAGI. V was pared by 7 bases and J by 10 bases, with 16 bases between. The CDR3 runs 13 residues. CDR3 sequence: CASTFLVGGKLFF. In nucleotides, the CDR3 is TGTGCCAGCACATTTTTAGTAGGGGGAAAACTGTTTTTT.

The chain is built from TRBV19 and TRBJ1-3; 7 positions match TRBD1. The CDR3 contains 20 residues. Germline assignment: CDR1 LNHDA and CDR2 SQIVND (reference sequence). With V trimmed by 3 bases and J by 3 bases, 20 bases remained unmatched. DNA of the CDR3: TGTGCCAGTAGTATCCGACAGGGACAAGGGGTCCTTCAAGTTGGAAACACCATATATTTT. It translates to CASSIRQGQGVLQVGNTIYF.

V and J are TRBV5-1 and TRBJ2-2; 10 bases agree with TRBD2. J gave up 7 bases and V 2 bases, and 5 bases lay outside the gene matches. The length of the CDR3 is 15 residues. The germline gives CDR1 SGHRS, CDR2 YFSETQ. CDR3 DNA: TGCGCCAGCAGCTTAGCGGGGGGGCCGAGCGGGGAGCTGTTTTTT. Its translation: CASSLAGGPSGELFF.

A note on this clone: The same CDR3 arises from other DNA sequences in this sample as well. The chain carries TRBV12-3 or TRBV12-4 and TRBJ2-5; unclear D gene. With 6 bases removed from V and 7 bases from J, the gap between germline ends came to 12 bases. CDR3 size: 12 residues. The CDR3 loop is CASSLSTGTQYF. The CDR3 coding sequence is TGTGCCAGCAGCCTCTCCACTGGGACCCAGTACTTC.

V gene TRBV5-4 combines with J gene TRBJ1-3; TRBD1 is a possible D gene (6 bases). The CDR3 is made up of 16 amino acids. CDR1 is SGHNT and CDR2 is YYREEE in the germline V gene (reference sequence). V lost 4 bases and J 0 bases, leaving 14 bases between the germline ends. The CDR3 nucleotides read TGTGCCAGCAGCGCCGGACAGACGAGCTCTGGAAACACCATATATTTT. Protein product: CASSAGQTSSGNTIYF.

The V gene is TRBV9, the J gene TRBJ2-5; 10 nucleotides line up with TRBD1. CDR1 is SGDLS, CDR2 YYNGEE, per germline. This CDR3 region has 18 residues. J lost 5 bases, V lost 0 bases, and 13 bases had no gene match. This CDR3 reads CASSVGLLTGGFEETQYF. The CDR3 DNA reads as TGTGCCAGCAGCGTAGGCCTGTTGACAGGGGGCTTCGAGGAGACCCAGTACTTC.

This clone was seen repeatedly, ten times or more. The V call is TRBV11-1, the J call TRBJ1-4; 9 positions agree with TRBD1. After removal of 6 bases from V and 2 bases from J, the junction contained 7 bases not matched to a gene. This CDR3 has 16 amino acids. Germline V gene data show CDR1 as SGHAT and CDR2 as FQDESV (reference sequence). For the CDR3, the DNA is TGTGCCAGCAGTCGGGGACAGGGTCGGACTAATGAAAAACTGTTTTTT. As protein: CASSRGQGRTNEKLFF. The full variable domain, in which reference TRBV11-1 and TRBJ1-4 provide the parts outside the CDR3, is EAEVAQSPRYKITEKSQAVAFWCDPISGHATLYWYRQILGQGPELLVQFQDESVVDDSQLPKDRFSAERLKGVDSTLKIQPAELGDSAMYLCASSRGQGRTNEKLFFGSGTQLSVL.

The chain has TRBV5-8 and TRBJ1-4; a possible D gene is TRBD1 (6 bases). The CDR3 contains 14 residues. The germline V gene has CDR1 SGHTS and CDR2 YDEGEE. Trimming took off 4 bases at V and 5 bases at J, with 12 bases between the two ends. In DNA form, the CDR3 reads TGTGCCAGCAGCCTACAGGGTGCCAATGAAAAACTGTTTTTT. The encoded protein is CASSLQGANEKLFF.

The sample holds a few counts of this clone. The CDR3 coding sequence is TGCGCCAGCAGCCAAGATCAGGTTGCTGGGGCCAACGTCCTGACTTTC. Protein product: CASSQDQVAGANVLTF. This chain links TRBV4-3 with TRBJ2-6, with D hard to call. Trimming shortened V by 0 bases and J by 2 bases, and 8 bases separated the two germline ends. This CDR3 region has 16 residues. Germline V CDR1 and CDR2: LGHNA, YSLEER.

This clone was observed a handful of times. The rearrangement joins TRBV20-1 to TRBJ1-5, with D perhaps matching TRBD1 (5 bases). The CDR3 spans 15 residues. Trimming took off 3 bases at V and 5 bases at J, with 17 bases between the two ends. In germline, CDR1 is DFQATT, CDR2 SNEGSKA (reference sequence). This chain's CDR3 is CSASLAGIRDQPQHF. CDR3 DNA sequence: TGCAGTGCTAGTCTGGCAGGGATTCGCGATCAGCCCCAGCATTTT.

The J gene is TRBJ2-5, the V gene TRBV5-4; 7 nucleotides agree with TRBD1. Trimming removed 5 bases from V and 3 bases from J; junction bases left unmatched: 4. CDR3 length: 13 residues. Germline V gene sequence: CDR1 SGHNT, CDR2 YYREEE (reference sequence). The CDR3 region has the DNA TGTGCCAGCAGTCGTGACAGGGAAGAGACCCAGTACTTC. Translating gives CASSRDREETQYF. Full variable domain (rest looked up from reference TRBV5-4 and TRBJ2-5): ETGVTQSPTHLIKTRGQQVTLRCSSQSGHNTVSWYQQALGQGPQFIFQYYREEENGRGNFPPRFSGLQFPNYSSELNVNALELDDSALYLCASSRDREETQYFGPGTRLLVL.

V gene TRBV7-9 combines with J gene TRBJ1-3, with D perhaps TRBD1 (5 bases). The CDR3 length is 15 residues. V lost 6 bases and J lost 0, with 12 bases in between. Germline assignment: CDR1 SEHNR and CDR2 FQNEAQ (reference sequence). Written as DNA, the CDR3 is TGTGCCAGCAGTTACGGACAACTCTCTGGAAACACCATATATTTT. Protein sequence: CASSYGQLSGNTIYF. Based on the CDR3 plus reference TRBV7-9 and TRBJ1-3, the full variable domain is DTGVSQNPRHKITKRGQNVTFRCDPISEHNRLYWYRQTLGQGPEFLTYFQNEAQLEKSRLLSDRFSAERPKGSFSTLEIQRTEQGDSAMYLCASSYGQLSGNTIYFGEGSWLTVV.

V is TRBV6-2 or TRBV6-3 and J is TRBJ1-2, with D perhaps TRBD1 (6 bases). V lost 5 bases and J 2 bases, leaving 9 bases between the germline ends. Germline CDR1 is MNHEY and CDR2 is SVGEGT. The CDR3 runs to 13 residues. CDR3 DNA: TGTGCCAGCAGTCAGGGGCAGAACTATGGCTACACCTTC. Encoded protein: CASSQGQNYGYTF.

The chain joins TRBV6-5 to TRBJ1-1; a weak D match, TRBD1 (5 bases). This CDR3 has 14 residues. The germline V and J ends were trimmed by 10 bases and 0 bases, with 15 bases remaining between them. Germline V gene sequence: CDR1 MNHEY, CDR2 SVGAGI. The CDR3 DNA reads as TGTGCCATCGCAGAACAGGTTCTGAACACTGAAGCTTTCTTT. Its translation is CAIAEQVLNTEAFF.

V gene TRBV5-1 combines with J gene TRBJ2-5; D gene unclear. Germline assignment: CDR1 SGHRS and CDR2 YFSETQ. The CDR3 length is 14 residues. Trimming took 5 bases from V and 2 from J, leaving 13 bases between them. The CDR3 nucleotides are TGCGCCAGCAGGATTTTAGCTGGGCAAGAGACCCAGTACTTC. This translates into CASRILAGQETQYF.

The chain uses TRBV7-8 and TRBJ1-2, with D hard to call. The V and J ends lost 1 base and 1 base respectively, with 13 bases between them. Germline assignment: CDR1 SGHVS and CDR2 FQNEAQ. The CDR3 extends over 16 amino acids. The CDR3 nucleotides read TGTGCCAGCAGCTTAGTGAGCCTCATTTTTAACTATGGCTACACCTTC. Protein: CASSLVSLIFNYGYTF.